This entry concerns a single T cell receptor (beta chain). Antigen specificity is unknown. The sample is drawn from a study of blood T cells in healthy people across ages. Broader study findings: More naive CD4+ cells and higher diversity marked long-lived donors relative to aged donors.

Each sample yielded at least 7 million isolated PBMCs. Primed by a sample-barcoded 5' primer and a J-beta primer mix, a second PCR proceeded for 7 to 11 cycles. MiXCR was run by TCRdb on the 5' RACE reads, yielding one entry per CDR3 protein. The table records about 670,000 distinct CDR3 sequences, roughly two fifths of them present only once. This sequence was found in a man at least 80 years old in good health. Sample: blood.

CDR3 region: CASSLTGGMNTEAFF. CDR3 sequence (DNA): TGTGCCAGCAGTTTAACAGGGGGGATGAACACTGAAGCTTTCTTT. The chain uses TRBV28 and TRBJ1-1; 8 bases are shared with TRBD1. The CDR3 has 15 amino acids. With V trimmed by 2 bases and J by 0 bases, 2 bases remained unmatched. The V gene's germline CDR1 is MDHEN and CDR2 SYDVKM.